The 19 T cell receptor beta chains reported below all come from one sample, sequenced in a study of early stage breast cancer tumors (dated by TCRdb to the late 2010s). The library was generated by the immunoSEQ multiplex PCR assay. TCRdb stores this immuneACCESS table with in-frame sequences only. Part of the clones is absent; in the studies checked, under half of the shortfall reflects unresolved V genes, and no reason is known for the rest. For this sample the table gives nearly 11,000 clones, of which around 70% were detected only once. The ten largest clones add up to roughly 21% of the sample. The material sequenced was breast tumor tissue. The source is a middle-aged person with breast cancer.

This clone has just one count. The chain recombines TRBV7-2 with TRBJ2-5; D ambiguous. CDR1 SGHTA and CDR2 FQGNSA come from the germline V gene. Trimming removed 3 bases from V and 1 base from J, with 12 bases in between. CDR3 length: 15 residues. The chain's CDR3 is CASSFTLDPQETQYF. The CDR3 DNA follows: TGTGCCAGCAGCTTTACCCTTGACCCCCAAGAGACCCAGTACTTC.

The chain combines TRBV6-1 with TRBJ2-2, with 7 bases fitting TRBD2. Per germline, CDR1 MNHNS and CDR2 SASEGT. Trimming took 1 base from V and 7 from J; bases not matched to a gene: 9. CDR3 length equals 16 residues. CDR3 sequence reads: CASSEVPRETGGELFF. Here the CDR3 DNA reads TGTGCCAGCAGTGAAGTTCCGCGGGAGACGGGCGGGGAGCTGTTTTTT.

By share of the sample, this clone is large. The chain combines TRBV7-8 with TRBJ1-4; TRBD1 aligns across 11 bases. Germline CDR1 is SGHVS and CDR2 is FQNEAQ. The CDR3 extends over 15 amino acids. V lost 5 bases, J lost 5 bases, and 4 bases stayed unmatched. The CDR3 coding sequence is TGTGCCAGCAGCAGGGGACAGGGGGGAAATGAAAAACTGTTTTTT. This codes for CASSRGQGGNEKLFF.

V is TRBV19 and J is TRBJ1-1, with D possibly being TRBD1 (5 bases). The CDR3 sequence is 13 residues long. V was clipped by 5 bases and J by 5 bases, with 12 bases between them. The germline gives CDR1 LNHDA, CDR2 SQIVND (reference sequence). CDR3 sequence reads: CASSRPGGTEAFF. CDR3 in DNA: TGTGCCAGTAGTCGGCCTGGGGGGACTGAAGCTTTCTTT.

The chain uses TRBV6-1 and TRBJ2-7; 13 bases align to TRBD2. CDR1 MNHNS and CDR2 SASEGT come from the germline V gene. The CDR3 extends over 16 amino acids. Trimming took 4 bases from V and 0 from J; bases not matched to a gene: 3. The CDR3 is CASSGRTSGSSYEQYF. CDR3 nucleotide sequence: TGTGCCAGCAGTGGCAGGACTAGCGGGAGCTCCTACGAGCAGTACTTC.

This sequence joins TRBV5-4 and TRBJ2-4; the D gene could be TRBD1 or TRBD2 (7 bases each). The germline gives CDR1 SGHNT, CDR2 YYREEE (reference sequence). V lost 4 bases and J lost 3, with 14 bases in between. The CDR3 consists of 15 residues. CDR3 bases: TGTGCCAGCAGCCCTTCAGGGGGGGACAAAAACATTCAGTACTTC. It specifies CASSPSGGDKNIQYF.

The chain's CDR3 is CASSSTTGESTDTQYF. The CDR3 bases are TGTGCCAGCAGTTCAACGACAGGGGAAAGCACAGATACGCAGTATTTT. The V and J genes are TRBV6-5 and TRBJ2-3, with 8 bases fitting TRBD1. The CDR3 covers 16 residues. The J segment lost 0 bases and the V segment lost 4 bases, leaving 6 bases of the junction unmatched. Germline CDR1 and CDR2: MNHEY and SVGAGI.

CDR3 amino acids: CASSTGQMNTEAFF. The CDR3 coding sequence is TGTGCCAGCAGTACCGGACAAATGAACACTGAAGCTTTCTTT. The chain couples TRBV6-6 to TRBJ1-1; a weak D match, TRBD1 (5 bases). This CDR3 is built from 14 residues. Germline V CDR1 and CDR2: MNHNY, SVGAGI (reference sequence). V dropped 5 bases and J dropped 0 bases, with 10 bases sitting between them.

This chain uses TRBV6-1 with TRBJ1-4; TRBD1 is a possible D gene (5 bases). This CDR3 has 17 residues. V lost 2 bases and J lost 4, with 17 bases in between. Looked up from germline, CDR1 is MNHNS and CDR2 is SASEGT. The CDR3 loop reads CASSESYGGTDNEKLFF. The DNA for the CDR3 is TGTGCCAGCAGTGAATCCTATGGGGGGACGGATAATGAAAAACTGTTTTTT.

This clone was recorded a few times. The chain recombines TRBV4-2 with TRBJ2-2; a possible D gene is TRBD2 (6 bases). Per germline, CDR1 LGHNA and CDR2 YNFKEQ. This CDR3 has 16 amino acids. V lost 5 bases to trimming and J lost 0 bases, with 13 bases between them. CDR3 nucleotides: TGTGCCAGCAGCTCGGAGAGCGGGTCGAACACCGGGGAGCTGTTTTTT. Translation: CASSSESGSNTGELFF.

This chain links TRBV7-9 with TRBJ2-5; TRBD2 agrees at 13 bases. CDR1 is SEHNR and CDR2 is FQNEAQ in the germline V gene (reference sequence). J gave up 5 bases and V 4 bases, and 4 bases lay outside the gene matches. The CDR3 extends over 15 amino acids. In nucleotides, the CDR3 is TGTGCCAGCAGCTCAACGACTAGCGGGGGGGAGACCCAGTACTTC. Its translation is CASSSTTSGGETQYF.

Only one count was recorded for this clone. V gene TRBV6-5 combines with J gene TRBJ2-4; D possibly matches TRBD1 or TRBD2 (7 bases each). The germline CDR1 and CDR2 sequences are MNHEY and SVGAGI. V shed 5 bases and J shed 6 bases, with 17 bases lying between them. CDR3 size: 15 residues. CDR3 sequence reads: CASSPGGTAGNIQYF. DNA of the CDR3: TGTGCCAGCAGTCCCGGGGGGACAGCCGGAAACATTCAGTACTTC.

The CDR3 sequence: CASSQRLRPSMNTEAFF. The CDR3 coding sequence is TGTGCCAGCAGCCAGCGACTCAGACCCTCCATGAACACTGAAGCTTTCTTT. The chain links TRBV14 to TRBJ1-1; D ambiguous. Trimming stripped 3 bases from V and 0 bases from J, with 17 bases between. The CDR3 runs 17 residues. Per the germline V gene, CDR1 is SGHDN and CDR2 is FVKESK.

The chain links TRBV7-2 to TRBJ2-1, with 8 bases matching TRBD1. Germline trimming cut 2 bases from V and 8 bases from J; bases unmatched to any gene: 17. CDR3 size: 18 residues. The V gene's germline CDR1 is SGHTA and CDR2 FQGNSA. The CDR3 DNA sequence: TGTGCCAGCAGCTTAAAACGGACAGGGTTTGTTCGGGGCGATGAGCAGTTCTTC. It yields the protein CASSLKRTGFVRGDEQFF.

The chain employs TRBV2 and TRBJ2-2; 9 bases align to TRBD1. Trimming cost V 6 bases and J 6 bases; bases outside gene matches: 5. CDR1 and CDR2 (germline): SNHLY, FYNNEI. CDR3 length: 14 residues. In DNA, the CDR3 is TGTGCCAGCAGGCGGACAGGGGCTCCCGGGGAGCTGTTTTTT. Residues: CASRRTGAPGELFF.

This clone turned up a few times. The junction and the germline gene differ at one end; a read error may be behind it. The gene calls are TRBV7-7 and TRBJ2-3; 9 bases are a match to TRBD1. Germline loops: CDR1 SSHAT, CDR2 FNYEAQ (reference sequence). CDR3 length: 15 amino acids. In DNA, the CDR3 is TGTGCTAGCAGCCTCGGACAGGGGATAACAGATACGCAGTATTTT. It translates to CASSLGQGITDTQYF.

The chain combines TRBV7-9 with TRBJ1-2, with D perhaps matching TRBD1 (5 bases). The length of the CDR3 is 13 residues. Germline V lookup: CDR1 SEHNR, CDR2 FQNEAQ (reference sequence). Trimming stripped 3 bases from V and 5 bases from J, with 10 bases between. CDR3 in DNA: TGTGCCAGCAGCTTGACAGCGGGGTATGGCTACACCTTC. It encodes CASSLTAGYGYTF.

The chain joins TRBV7-9 to TRBJ1-1; no definite D call. Germline V gives CDR1 SEHNR, CDR2 FQNEAQ (reference sequence). CDR3 length: 14 amino acids. The germline V and J ends were trimmed by 5 bases and 0 bases, with 10 bases remaining between them. The chain's CDR3 is CASSLSRLNTEAFF. CDR3 bases: TGTGCCAGCAGCCTCTCGAGATTGAACACTGAAGCTTTCTTT.

This clone counts as medium-sized. The chain uses TRBV19 and TRBJ2-7, with D possibly being TRBD1 (6 bases). Germline CDR1 reads LNHDA; CDR2 reads SQIVND (reference sequence). V was pared by 0 bases and J by 1 base, with 16 bases between. CDR3 length: 17 amino acids. This chain's CDR3 is CASSIDLSTGMSYEQYF. The CDR3 DNA follows: TGTGCCAGTAGTATAGATCTATCTACAGGGATGTCCTACGAGCAGTACTTC.